This TCR beta chain came from a study of blood T cell repertoires in COVID-19. At the level of the study: The samples span acute and convalescent COVID-19 from the United States, Italy and Spain. In each case, the material was cDNA or gDNA derived from T cells, B-cell-depleted T cells, or PBMCs.

Original methodology: Reference gene primers were amplified, and this amplification served to estimate nucleated cell counts. The method was immunoSEQ multiplex PCR; TCRdb's version includes in-frame clones alone and lacks a portion of them. V and J calls and clone size come straight from that table; D and trimming were deduced from the DNA. This table has 120,000 to 150,000 clones, almost 90% appearing once. The CDR3 is made up of 15 amino acids. Per germline, CDR1 SGHNT and CDR2 YYREEE (reference sequence). V trimming: 4 bases; J trimming: 2 bases; junction bases outside the gene matches: 7. Sequenced input: peripheral blood. The chain uses TRBV5-4 and TRBJ2-7; 9 nucleotides line up with TRBD1. This sequence originates from a human donor in a cohort sampled during active COVID-19. CDR3 residues: CASSQRTGAPYEQYF. DNA of the CDR3: TGTGCCAGCAGCCAGCGGACAGGGGCGCCCTACGAGCAGTACTTC. Filled out from reference TRBV5-4 and TRBJ2-7, the complete variable domain reads ETGVTQSPTHLIKTRGQQVTLRCSSQSGHNTVSWYQQALGQGPQFIFQYYREEENGRGNFPPRFSGLQFPNYSSELNVNALELDDSALYLCASSQRTGAPYEQYFGPGTRLTVT.